This TCR beta chain was recovered during a study of T cells in tuberculosis. After thawing and overnight rest, PBMC were stained with GMM-loaded CD1B tetramer, viability dye and anti-CD3 for sorting. The lipid loaded on the CD1B tetramers was C32 glucose monomycolate from Rhodococcus equi. Tetramer-sorted PBMC had been CD14 monocyte-depleted before freezing. Produced via immunoSEQ multiplex PCR; TCRdb's table is partial and in-frame only. The table records tens of thousands of clones, approximately 91% of them present only once. V lost 3 bases and J lost 3; bases outside the gene matches: 2. Germline CDR1 MNHEY, CDR2 SMNVEV (reference sequence). The CDR3 is made up of 14 amino acids.

The sequenced sample consisted of CD1b-GMM tetramer-negative cells sorted from PBMCs. This clonotype was sampled from an adult woman with latent tuberculosis. The genes are TRBV27 and TRBJ2-1, with 7 bases lining up with TRBD2. CDR3 protein: CASSLAGVYNEQFF. The CDR3 DNA reads as TGTGCCAGCAGTTTGGCGGGGGTCTACAATGAGCAGTTCTTC.